The T cell receptor beta chain under discussion was sequenced for a study of blood T cell repertoires in COVID-19. Study context: Sample material is recorded as cDNA or gDNA derived from T cells, B-cell-depleted T cells, or PBMCs.

CDR1 SGHRS and CDR2 YFSETQ come from the germline V gene. The CDR3 spans 17 residues. After removal of 4 bases from V and 0 bases from J, the junction contained 8 bases not matched to a gene. The study drew participants aged 18 to 89 years from some 23 US areas. Participant reports of clinical history set cohort assignment. Under the authors' procedure: Amplification from reference gene primers served as the basis for estimated nucleated cell counts. Some clones are missing from TCRdb's copy, which holds only in-frame ones; the method was immunoSEQ multiplex PCR. D and trimming were read from the DNA, whereas the V and J calls and clone size are those reported in that table. The data contain 400,000 or so clones, around 90% of them seen just once; the ten biggest clones take up 0.6%.

This chain uses TRBV5-1 with TRBJ2-3, with TRBD1 matching over 10 bases. Specimen: PBMCs or T cells enriched from blood (not recorded which). The TCR sequence derives from a man younger than 35 who had recovered from COVID-19. The DNA for the CDR3 is TGCGCCAGCAGCCCCTCGACAGGGGGCTCTAGCACAGATACGCAGTATTTT. Its translation is CASSPSTGGSSTDTQYF.